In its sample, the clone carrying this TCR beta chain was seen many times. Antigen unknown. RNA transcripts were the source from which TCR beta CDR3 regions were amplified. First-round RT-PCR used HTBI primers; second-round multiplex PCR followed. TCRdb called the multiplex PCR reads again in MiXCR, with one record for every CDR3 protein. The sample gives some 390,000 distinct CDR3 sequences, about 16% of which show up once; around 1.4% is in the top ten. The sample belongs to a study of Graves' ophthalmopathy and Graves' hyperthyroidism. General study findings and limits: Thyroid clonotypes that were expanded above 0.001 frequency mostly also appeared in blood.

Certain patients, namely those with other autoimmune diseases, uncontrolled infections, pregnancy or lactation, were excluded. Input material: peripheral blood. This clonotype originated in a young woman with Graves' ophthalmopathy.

Here the CDR3 DNA reads TGTGCCAGCAGCTCGGATAGGGGGGTCCCAGACGAGCAGTACTTC. It is translated as CASSSDRGVPDEQYF. The chain joins TRBV7-9 to TRBJ2-7, with D perhaps TRBD1 or TRBD2 (6 bases each). This CDR3 spans 15 amino acids. Germline assignment: CDR1 SEHNR and CDR2 FQNEAQ (reference sequence). V lost 4 bases to trimming and J lost 5 bases, with 18 bases between them.